This T cell receptor (beta chain) was identified in a study of molecular identifiers for immune sequencing clone quantification. Study-level information: Four portions were sequenced after RNA from around 20,000 or 100,000 naive CD8 cells was split five ways in replicates.

Regarding this clonotype: At one end, the junction sequence differs from germline, possibly due to a read error.

TCRdb reprocessed the PCR reads via MiXCR and lists one record per CDR3 protein. Of some 65,000 distinct CDR3 sequences in the sample, around 20% were seen once. This CDR3 region has 14 residues. Germline CDR1 is SGHVT and CDR2 is SQSDAQ. The sample comprised naive CD8+ T cells from blood, with Jurkat cell RNA spiked in. The subset is: FACS-sorted CD8+CD4-CCR7+CD45RA+ naive T cells. The rearrangement joins TRBV7-4 to TRBJ2-2; tentative D call: TRBD2 (5 bases). This TCR derives from a human donor in good health. Some libraries in this study had Jurkat cell RNA spiked in. Here the CDR3 DNA reads TGTACCAGCGGCATAGGGTTGGGCACCGGGGAGCTGTTTTTT. Its protein is CTSGIGLGTGELFF.